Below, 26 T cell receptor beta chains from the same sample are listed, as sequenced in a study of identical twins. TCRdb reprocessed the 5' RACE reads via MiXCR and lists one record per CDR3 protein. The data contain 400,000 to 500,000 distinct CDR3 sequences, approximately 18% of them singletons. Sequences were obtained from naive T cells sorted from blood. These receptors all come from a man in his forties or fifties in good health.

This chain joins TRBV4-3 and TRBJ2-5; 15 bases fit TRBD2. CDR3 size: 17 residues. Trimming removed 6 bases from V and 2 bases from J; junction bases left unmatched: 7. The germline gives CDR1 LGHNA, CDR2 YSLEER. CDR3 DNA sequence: TGCGCCAGCAGTCGTGGGACTAGCGGGAGGAGGCAAGAGACCCAGTACTTC. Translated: CASSRGTSGRRQETQYF.

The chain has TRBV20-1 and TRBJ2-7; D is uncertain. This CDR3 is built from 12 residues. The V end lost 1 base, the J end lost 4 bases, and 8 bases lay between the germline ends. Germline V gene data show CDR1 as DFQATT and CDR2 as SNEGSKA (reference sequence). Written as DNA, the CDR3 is TGCAGTGCTAGAGCCCCCGGGTACGAGCAGTACTTC. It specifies CSARAPGYEQYF.

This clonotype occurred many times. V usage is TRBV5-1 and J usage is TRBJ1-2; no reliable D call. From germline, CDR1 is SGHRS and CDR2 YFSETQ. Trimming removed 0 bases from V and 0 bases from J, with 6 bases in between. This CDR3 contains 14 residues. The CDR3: CASSLDPPNYGYTF. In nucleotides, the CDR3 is TGCGCCAGCAGCTTGGATCCGCCTAACTATGGCTACACCTTC.

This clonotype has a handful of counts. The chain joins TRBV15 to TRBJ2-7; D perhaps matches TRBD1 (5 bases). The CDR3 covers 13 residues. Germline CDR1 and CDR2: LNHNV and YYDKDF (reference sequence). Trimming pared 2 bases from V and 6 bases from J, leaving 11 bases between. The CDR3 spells CATSRPSDSEQYF. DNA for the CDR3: TGTGCCACCAGCAGACCCAGCGACAGCGAGCAGTACTTC.

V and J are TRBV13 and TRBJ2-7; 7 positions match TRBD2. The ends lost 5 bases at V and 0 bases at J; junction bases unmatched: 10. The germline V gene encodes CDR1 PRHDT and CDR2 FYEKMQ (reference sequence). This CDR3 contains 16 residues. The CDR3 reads CASSPPVGGSSYEQYF. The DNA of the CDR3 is TGTGCCAGCAGCCCCCCCGTCGGCGGGAGCTCCTACGAGCAGTACTTC. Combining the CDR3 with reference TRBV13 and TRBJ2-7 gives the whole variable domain AAGVIQSPRHLIKEKRETATLKCYPIPRHDTVYWYQQGPGQDPQFLISFYEKMQSDKGSIPDRFSAQQFSDYHSELNMSSLELGDSALYFCASSPPVGGSSYEQYFGPGTRLTVT.

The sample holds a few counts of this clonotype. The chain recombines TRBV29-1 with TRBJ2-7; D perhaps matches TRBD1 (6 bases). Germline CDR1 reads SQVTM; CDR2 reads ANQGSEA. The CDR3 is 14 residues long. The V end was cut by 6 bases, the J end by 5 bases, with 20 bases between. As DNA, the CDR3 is TGCAGCGTGGCTTTTAGTGGGGGCATCCACGAGCAGTACTTC. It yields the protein CSVAFSGGIHEQYF.

The CDR3 loop reads CATQRDSYEQYF. CDR3 sequence (DNA): TGTGCCACCCAAAGGGACAGCTACGAGCAGTACTTC. The chain has TRBV6-2 or TRBV6-3 and TRBJ2-7, with TRBD1 identical over 7 bases. Germline CDR1 reads MNHEY; CDR2 reads SVGEGT. The ends lost 10 bases at V and 3 bases at J; junction bases unmatched: 6. This CDR3 has 12 amino acids.

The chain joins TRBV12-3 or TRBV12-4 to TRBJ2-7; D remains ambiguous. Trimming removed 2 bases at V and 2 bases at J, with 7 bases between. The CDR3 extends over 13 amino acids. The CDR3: CASSLYETYEQYF. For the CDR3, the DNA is TGTGCCAGCAGTTTATACGAAACCTACGAGCAGTACTTC.

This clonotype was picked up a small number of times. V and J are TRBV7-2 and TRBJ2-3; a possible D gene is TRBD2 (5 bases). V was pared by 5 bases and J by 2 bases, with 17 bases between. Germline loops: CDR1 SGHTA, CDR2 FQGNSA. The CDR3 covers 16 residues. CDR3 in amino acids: CASSRLGGLPTDTQYF. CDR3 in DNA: TGTGCCAGCAGCAGACTTGGCGGACTCCCCACAGATACGCAGTATTTT. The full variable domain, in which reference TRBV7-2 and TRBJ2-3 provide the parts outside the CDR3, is GAGVSQSPSNKVTEKGKDVELRCDPISGHTALYWYRQSLGQGLEFLIYFQGNSAPDKSGLPSDRFSAERTGGSVSTLTIQRTQQEDSAVYLCASSRLGGLPTDTQYFGPGTRLTVL.

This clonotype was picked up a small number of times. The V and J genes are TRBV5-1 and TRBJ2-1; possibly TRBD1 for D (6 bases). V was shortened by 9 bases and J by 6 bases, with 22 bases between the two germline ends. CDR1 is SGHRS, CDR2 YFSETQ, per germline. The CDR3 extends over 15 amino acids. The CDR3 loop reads CATAARTAGVNEQFF. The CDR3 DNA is TGCGCCACCGCGGCGCGCACGGCAGGGGTCAATGAGCAGTTCTTC.

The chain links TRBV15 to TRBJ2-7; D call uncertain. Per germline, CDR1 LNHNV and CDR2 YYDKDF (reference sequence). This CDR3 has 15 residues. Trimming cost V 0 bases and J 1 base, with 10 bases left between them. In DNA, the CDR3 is TGTGCCACCAGCAGAGACCGGGCAGGTTCCTACGAGCAGTACTTC. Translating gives CATSRDRAGSYEQYF. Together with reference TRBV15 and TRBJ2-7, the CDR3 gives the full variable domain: DAMVIQNPRYQVTQFGKPVTLSCSQTLNHNVMYWYQQKSSQAPKLLFHYYDKDFNNEADTPDNFQSRRPNTSFCFLDIRSPGLGDTAMYLCATSRDRAGSYEQYFGPGTRLTVT.

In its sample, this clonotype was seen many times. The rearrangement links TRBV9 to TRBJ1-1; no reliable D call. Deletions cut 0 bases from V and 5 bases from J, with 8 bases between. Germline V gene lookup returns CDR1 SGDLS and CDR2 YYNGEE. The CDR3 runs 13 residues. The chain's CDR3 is CASSVVTGTEAFF. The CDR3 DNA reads TGTGCCAGCAGCGTAGTGACTGGGACTGAAGCTTTCTTT.

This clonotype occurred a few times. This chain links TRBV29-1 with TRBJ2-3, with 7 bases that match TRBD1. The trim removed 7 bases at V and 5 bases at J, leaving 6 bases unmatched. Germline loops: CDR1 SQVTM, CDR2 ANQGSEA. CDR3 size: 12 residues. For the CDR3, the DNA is TGCAGCGCCGAACAGGGGTTAGATACGCAGTATTTT. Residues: CSAEQGLDTQYF.

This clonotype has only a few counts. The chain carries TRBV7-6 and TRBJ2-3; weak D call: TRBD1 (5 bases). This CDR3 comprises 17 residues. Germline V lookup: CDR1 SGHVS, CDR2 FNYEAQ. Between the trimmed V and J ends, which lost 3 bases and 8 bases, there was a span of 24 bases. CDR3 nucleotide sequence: TGTGCCAGCAGCTTGGGGCTCGCGGAGACGTTCGGTGGTACGCAGTATTTT. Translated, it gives CASSLGLAETFGGTQYF.

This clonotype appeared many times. The CDR3 DNA follows: TGTGCCAGCTCATCCCGGGTTGGCAGGGGAGGAGCAGATACGCAGTATTTT. This sequence encodes CASSSRVGRGGADTQYF. The chain couples TRBV18 to TRBJ2-3; D might be TRBD1 or TRBD2, each matching 6 bases. CDR1 is KGHSH and CDR2 is LQKENI in the germline V gene. V was pared by 5 bases and J by 4 bases, with 22 bases between. The CDR3 runs to 17 residues.

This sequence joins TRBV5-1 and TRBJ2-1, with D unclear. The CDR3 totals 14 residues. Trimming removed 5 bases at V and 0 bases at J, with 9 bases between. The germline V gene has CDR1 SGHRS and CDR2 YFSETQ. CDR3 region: CASRGTDSYNEQFF. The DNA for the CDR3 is TGCGCCAGCAGAGGAACGGACTCCTACAATGAGCAGTTCTTC. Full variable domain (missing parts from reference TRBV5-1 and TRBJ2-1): KAGVTQTPRYLIKTRGQQVTLSCSPISGHRSVSWYQQTPGQGLQFLFEYFSETQRNKGNFPGRFSGRQFSNSRSEMNVSTLELGDSALYLCASRGTDSYNEQFFGPGTRLTVL.

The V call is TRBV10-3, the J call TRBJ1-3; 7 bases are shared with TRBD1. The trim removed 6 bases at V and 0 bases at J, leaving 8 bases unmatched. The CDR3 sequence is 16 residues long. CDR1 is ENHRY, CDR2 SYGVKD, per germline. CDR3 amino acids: CAISSGGGSSGNTIYF. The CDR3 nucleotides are TGTGCCATCAGCTCAGGGGGTGGCAGCTCTGGAAACACCATATATTTT.

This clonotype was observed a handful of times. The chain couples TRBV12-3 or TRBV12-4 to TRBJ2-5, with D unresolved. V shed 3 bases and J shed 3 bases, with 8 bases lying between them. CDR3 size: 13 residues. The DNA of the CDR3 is TGTGCCAGCAGTTTTTACCTCAAAGAGACCCAGTACTTC. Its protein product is CASSFYLKETQYF.

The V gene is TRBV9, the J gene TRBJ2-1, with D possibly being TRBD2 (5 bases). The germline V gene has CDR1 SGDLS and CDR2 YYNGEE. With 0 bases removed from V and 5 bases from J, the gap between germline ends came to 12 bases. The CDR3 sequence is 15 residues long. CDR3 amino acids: CASSVAAGGDNEQFF. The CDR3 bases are TGTGCCAGCAGCGTAGCTGCGGGTGGGGACAATGAGCAGTTCTTC. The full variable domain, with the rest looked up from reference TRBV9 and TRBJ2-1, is DSGVTQTPKHLITATGQRVTLRCSPRSGDLSVYWYQQSLDQGLQFLIQYYNGEERAKGNILERFSAQQFPDLHSELNLSSLELGDSALYFCASSVAAGGDNEQFFGPGTRLTVL.

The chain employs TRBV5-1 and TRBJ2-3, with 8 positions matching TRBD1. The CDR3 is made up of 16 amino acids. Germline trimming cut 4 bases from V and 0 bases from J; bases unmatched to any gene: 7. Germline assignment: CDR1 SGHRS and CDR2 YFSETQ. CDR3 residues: CASSRWTGPSTDTQYF. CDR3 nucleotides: TGCGCCAGCAGCCGATGGACAGGGCCTAGCACAGATACGCAGTATTTT.

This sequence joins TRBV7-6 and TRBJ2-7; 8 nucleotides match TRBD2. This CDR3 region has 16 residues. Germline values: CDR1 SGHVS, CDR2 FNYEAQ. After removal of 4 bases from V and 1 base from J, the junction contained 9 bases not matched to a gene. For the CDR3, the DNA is TGTGCCAGCAGCTACAACAGCGGGAGTACATCCTACGAGCAGTACTTC. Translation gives CASSYNSGSTSYEQYF.

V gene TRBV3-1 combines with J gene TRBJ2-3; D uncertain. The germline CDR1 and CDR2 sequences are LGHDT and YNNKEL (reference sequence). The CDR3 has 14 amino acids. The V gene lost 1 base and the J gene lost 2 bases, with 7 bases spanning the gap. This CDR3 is CASSQAVFTDTQYF. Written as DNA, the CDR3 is TGTGCCAGCAGCCAAGCGGTGTTCACAGATACGCAGTATTTT.

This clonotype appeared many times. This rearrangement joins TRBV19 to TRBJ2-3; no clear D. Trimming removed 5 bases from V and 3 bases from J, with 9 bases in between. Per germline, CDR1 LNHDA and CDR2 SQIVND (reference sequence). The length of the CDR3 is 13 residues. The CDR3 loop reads CASSPRRTDTQYF. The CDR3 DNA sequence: TGTGCCAGTAGTCCTCGGAGAACAGATACGCAGTATTTT.

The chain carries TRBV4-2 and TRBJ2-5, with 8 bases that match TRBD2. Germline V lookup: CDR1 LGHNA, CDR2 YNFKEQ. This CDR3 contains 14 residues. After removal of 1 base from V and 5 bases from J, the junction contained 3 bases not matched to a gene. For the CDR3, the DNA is TGTGCCAGCAGCCAAGCGGGAGGGCTTGAGACCCAGTACTTC. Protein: CASSQAGGLETQYF.

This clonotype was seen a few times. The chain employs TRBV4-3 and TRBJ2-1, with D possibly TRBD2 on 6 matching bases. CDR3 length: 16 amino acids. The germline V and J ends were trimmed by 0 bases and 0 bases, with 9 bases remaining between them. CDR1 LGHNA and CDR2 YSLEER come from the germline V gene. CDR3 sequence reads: CASSQDAGSSYNEQFF. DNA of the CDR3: TGCGCCAGCAGCCAAGATGCCGGGAGCTCCTACAATGAGCAGTTCTTC.

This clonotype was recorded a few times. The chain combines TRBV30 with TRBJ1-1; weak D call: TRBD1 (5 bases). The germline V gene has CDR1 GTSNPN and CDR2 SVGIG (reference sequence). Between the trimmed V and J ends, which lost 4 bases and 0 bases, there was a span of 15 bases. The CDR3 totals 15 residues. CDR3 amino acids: CAWIPWGPMNTEAFF. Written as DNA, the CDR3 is TGTGCCTGGATACCATGGGGACCAATGAACACTGAAGCTTTCTTT.